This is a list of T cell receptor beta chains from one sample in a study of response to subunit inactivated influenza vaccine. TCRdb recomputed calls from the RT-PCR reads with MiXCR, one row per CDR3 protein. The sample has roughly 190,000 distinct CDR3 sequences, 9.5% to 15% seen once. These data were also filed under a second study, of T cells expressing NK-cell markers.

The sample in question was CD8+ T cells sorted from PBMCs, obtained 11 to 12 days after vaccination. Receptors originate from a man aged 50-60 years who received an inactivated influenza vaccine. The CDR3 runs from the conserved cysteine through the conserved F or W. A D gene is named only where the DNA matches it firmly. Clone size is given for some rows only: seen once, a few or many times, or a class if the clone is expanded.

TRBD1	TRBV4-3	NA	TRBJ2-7	CASSQDGGTGVPEQYF	TGCGCCAGCAGCCAAGACGGAGGGACAGGGGTCCCCGAGCAGTACTTC
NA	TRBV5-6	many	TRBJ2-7	CASSLETGFSYEQYF	TGTGCCAGCAGCTTGGAAACAGGGTTCTCCTACGAGCAGTACTTC
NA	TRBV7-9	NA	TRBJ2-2	CASSLGDALTGELFF	TGTGCCAGCAGCCTAGGGGACGCGCTTACCGGGGAGCTGTTTTTT
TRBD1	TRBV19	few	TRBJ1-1	CASSTGPEAFF	TGTGCCAGCTCGACAGGGCCTGAAGCTTTCTTT
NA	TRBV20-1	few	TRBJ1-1	CSAIGSMNTEAFF	TGCAGTGCAATAGGTTCCATGAACACTGAAGCTTTCTTT
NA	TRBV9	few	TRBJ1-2	CASSVDLGSRGYTF	TGTGCCAGCAGCGTAGATTTGGGGAGTCGGGGCTACACCTTC
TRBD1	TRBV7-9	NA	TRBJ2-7	CASSLFSGQGRYEQYF	TGTGCCAGCAGCTTATTTTCGGGACAGGGACGCTACGAGCAGTACTTC
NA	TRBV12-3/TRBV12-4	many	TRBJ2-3	CASSLLGDTQYF	TGTGCCAGCAGTCTCCTTGGGGATACGCAGTATTTT
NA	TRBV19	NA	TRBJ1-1	CASSTGNTEAFF	TGTGCCAGTAGTACGGGGAACACTGAAGCTTTCTTT
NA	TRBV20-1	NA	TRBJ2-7	CSARKSPSPFSYEQYF	TGCAGTGCTAGAAAATCACCGTCACCCTTTTCCTACGAGCAGTACTTC
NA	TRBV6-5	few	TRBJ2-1	CASRTTGMEQFF	TGTGCCAGCAGAACCACAGGGATGGAGCAGTTCTTC
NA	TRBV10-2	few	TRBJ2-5	CASSEGGIGETQYF	TGCGCCAGCAGTGAGGGGGGGATCGGAGAGACCCAGTACTTC
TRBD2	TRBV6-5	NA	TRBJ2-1	CASSYASGNNEQFF	TGTGCCAGCAGTTACGCTAGCGGGAACAATGAGCAGTTCTTC
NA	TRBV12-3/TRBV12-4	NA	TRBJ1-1	CASSLVSLGTEAFF	TGTGCCAGCAGTTTAGTCAGTTTGGGCACTGAAGCTTTCTTT
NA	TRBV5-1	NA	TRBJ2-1	CASSFFRGMSYNEQFF	TGCGCCAGCAGCTTTTTTAGGGGGATGTCCTACAATGAGCAGTTCTTC
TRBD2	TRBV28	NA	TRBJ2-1	CASSGLAGEFYNEQFF	TGTGCCAGCAGTGGACTAGCGGGAGAATTCTACAATGAGCAGTTCTTC
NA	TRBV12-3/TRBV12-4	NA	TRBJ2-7	CASRGAYEQYF	TGTGCCAGCAGGGGGGCCTACGAGCAGTACTTC
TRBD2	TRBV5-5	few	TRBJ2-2	CASSSGGGPTGELFF	TGTGCCAGCAGCTCCGGGGGGGGCCCTACCGGGGAGCTGTTTTTT
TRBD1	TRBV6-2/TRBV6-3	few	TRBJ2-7	CASSYSQTGVPSYEQYF	TGTGCCAGCAGTTACTCGCAGACAGGGGTTCCGTCCTACGAGCAGTACTTC
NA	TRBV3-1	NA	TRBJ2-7	CASSKEASFTYEQYF	TGTGCCAGCTCCAAGGAGGCGTCTTTTACCTACGAGCAGTACTTC
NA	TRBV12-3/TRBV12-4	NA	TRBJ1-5	CASTTWGNQPQHF	TGTGCCAGCACCACGTGGGGAAATCAGCCCCAGCATTTT
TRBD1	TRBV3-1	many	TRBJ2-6	CASSQLTGYLAGANVLTF	TGTGCCAGCAGCCAATTGACAGGGTACCTCGCAGGGGCCAACGTCCTGACTTTC